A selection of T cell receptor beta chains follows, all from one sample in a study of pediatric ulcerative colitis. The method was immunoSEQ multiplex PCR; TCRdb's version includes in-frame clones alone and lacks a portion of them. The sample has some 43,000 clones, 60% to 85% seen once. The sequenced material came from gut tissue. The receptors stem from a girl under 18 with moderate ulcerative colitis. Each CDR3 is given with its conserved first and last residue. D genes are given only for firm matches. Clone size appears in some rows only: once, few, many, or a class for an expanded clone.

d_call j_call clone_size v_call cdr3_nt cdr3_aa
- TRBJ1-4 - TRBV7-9 TGTGCCAGCAGCTTAACCCAGGCCGGGGATGAAAAACTGTTTTTT CASSLTQAGDEKLFF
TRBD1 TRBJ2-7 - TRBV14 TGTGCCAGCAGCCAAGGACAGGGAACCTACGAGCAGTACTTC CASSQGQGTYEQYF
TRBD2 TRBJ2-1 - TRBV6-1 TGTGCCAGCAGTGAGGGACTAGCGGGATCGGGGGAGCAGTTCTTC CASSEGLAGSGEQFF
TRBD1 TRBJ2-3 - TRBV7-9 TGTGCCAGCAGCTTCTACGGGACAGGCGCTTCAGATACGCAGTATTTT CASSFYGTGASDTQYF
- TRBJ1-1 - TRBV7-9 TGTGCCAGCAGCCCTGGAGGCAGAATGAACACTGAAGCTTTCTTT CASSPGGRMNTEAFF
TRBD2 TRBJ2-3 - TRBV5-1 TGCGCCAGCAGCCCGGGACTAGCGGGGGGGATAACAGATACGCAGTATTTT CASSPGLAGGITDTQYF
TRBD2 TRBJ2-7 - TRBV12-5 TGTGCTAGTGGCCGTACTAGCGGGGGGGCTACCCCACCTTTGAACGAGCAGTACTTC CASGRTSGGATPPLNEQYF
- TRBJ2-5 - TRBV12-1 TGTGCCAGCAGCTTTCAGGTCAGCCAAGAGACCCAGTACTTC CASSFQVSQETQYF
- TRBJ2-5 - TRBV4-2 TGTGCCAGCAGCTTCGGCCAGGCCCAAGAGACCCAGTACTTC CASSFGQAQETQYF
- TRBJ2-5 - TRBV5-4 TGTGCCAGCAGCTTGGCAGGGGCGAGGGAGACCCAGTACTTC CASSLAGARETQYF
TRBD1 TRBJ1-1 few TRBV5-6 TGTGCCAGCAGCTTTCGACAGGGTCGCTTGATCACTGAAGCTTTCTTT CASSFRQGRLITEAFF
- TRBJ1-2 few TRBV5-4 TGTGCCAGCAGCTTGGACGGGAGCTATGGCTACACCTTC CASSLDGSYGYTF
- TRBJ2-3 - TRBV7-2 TGTGCCAGCAGCTTAGAGGCTCGGGGTACGCAGTATTTT CASSLEARGTQYF
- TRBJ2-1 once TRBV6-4 TGTGCCAGCAGTGACTCGAACTACAATGAGCAGTTCTTC CASSDSNYNEQFF
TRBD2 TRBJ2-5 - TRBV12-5 TGTGCTAGTGGTTTGGCGACTAGCGGGATAGGAGGAGAGACCCAGTACTTC CASGLATSGIGGETQYF
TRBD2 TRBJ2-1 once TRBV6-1 TGTGCCAGCAGAAAACTAGCGGGAGGGCCGGAGCAGTTCTTC CASRKLAGGPEQFF
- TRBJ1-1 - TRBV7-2 TGTGCCAGCAGCTTAAACGGGTTCCGGGGGAACACTGAAGCTTTCTTT CASSLNGFRGNTEAFF
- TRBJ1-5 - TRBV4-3 TGCGCCAGCAGCCAAGAACGGGTGGACAGTAATCAGCCCCAGCATTTT CASSQERVDSNQPQHF
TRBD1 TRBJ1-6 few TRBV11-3 TGTGCAAGCCCCTACAGGGGAGGTGGTTCACCCCTCCACTTT CASPYRGGGSPLHF
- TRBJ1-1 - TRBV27 TGTGCCAGCAGTTTATATGGGGGCATGAACACTGAAGCTTTCTTT CASSLYGGMNTEAFF
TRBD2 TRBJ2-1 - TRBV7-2 TGTGCCAGCAGCTTAGAAGGGACTAGGGGTGAGCAGTTCTTC CASSLEGTRGEQFF
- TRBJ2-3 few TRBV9 TGTGCCAGCAGCGTAGTATACGGCACAGATACGCAGTATTTT CASSVVYGTDTQYF
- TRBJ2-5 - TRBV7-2 TGTGCCAGCAGACTTAACGCGGGGCTCATACAAGAGACCCAGTACTTC CASRLNAGLIQETQYF
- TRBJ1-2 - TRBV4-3 TGCGCCAGCAGCCAAGATGGGAGCAACTATGGCTACACCTTC CASSQDGSNYGYTF
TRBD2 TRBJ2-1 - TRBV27 TGTGCCAGCAGTCCCCGGACTAGCGGTAGATCCTACAATGAGCAGTTCTTC CASSPRTSGRSYNEQFF
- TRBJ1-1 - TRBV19 TGTGCCAGTAGCTTATGGGTTATGAACACTGAAGCTTTCTTT CASSLWVMNTEAFF
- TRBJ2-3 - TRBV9 TGTGCCAGCAGCGTAGGGCTAGAACCTAGCACAGATACGCAGTATTTT CASSVGLEPSTDTQYF
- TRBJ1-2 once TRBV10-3 TGTGCCATCAGTGTGGGGTCGGGGGCCTATAACTATGGCTACACCTTC CAISVGSGAYNYGYTF
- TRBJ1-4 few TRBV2 TGTGCCAGCACTTTGAAGATTGGGGCCCTGCCTAATGAAAAACTGTTTTTT CASTLKIGALPNEKLFF
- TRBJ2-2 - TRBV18 TGTGCCAGCTCACCCGGACACAACACCGGGGAGCTGTTTTTT CASSPGHNTGELFF
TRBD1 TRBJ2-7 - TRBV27 TGTGCCAGCAAAACCAGGACAGGTCATTCCTACGAGCAGTACTTC CASKTRTGHSYEQYF
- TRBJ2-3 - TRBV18 TGTGCCAGCTCACCACGCACAGATACGCAGTATTTT CASSPRTDTQYF